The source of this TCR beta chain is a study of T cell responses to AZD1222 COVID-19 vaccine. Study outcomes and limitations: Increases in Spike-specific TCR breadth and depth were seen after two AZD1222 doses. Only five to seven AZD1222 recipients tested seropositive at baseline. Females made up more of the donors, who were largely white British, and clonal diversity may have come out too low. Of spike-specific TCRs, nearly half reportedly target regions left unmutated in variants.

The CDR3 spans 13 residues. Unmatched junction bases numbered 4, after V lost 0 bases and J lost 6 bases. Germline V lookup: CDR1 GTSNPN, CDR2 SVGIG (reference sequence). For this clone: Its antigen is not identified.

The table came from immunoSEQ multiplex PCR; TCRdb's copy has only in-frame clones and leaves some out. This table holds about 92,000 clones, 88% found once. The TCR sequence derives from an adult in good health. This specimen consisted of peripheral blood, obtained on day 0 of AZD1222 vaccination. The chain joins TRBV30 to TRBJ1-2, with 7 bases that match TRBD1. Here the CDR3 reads CAWSVLRGDGYTF. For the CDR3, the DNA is TGTGCCTGGAGTGTACTCAGGGGGGATGGCTACACCTTC.